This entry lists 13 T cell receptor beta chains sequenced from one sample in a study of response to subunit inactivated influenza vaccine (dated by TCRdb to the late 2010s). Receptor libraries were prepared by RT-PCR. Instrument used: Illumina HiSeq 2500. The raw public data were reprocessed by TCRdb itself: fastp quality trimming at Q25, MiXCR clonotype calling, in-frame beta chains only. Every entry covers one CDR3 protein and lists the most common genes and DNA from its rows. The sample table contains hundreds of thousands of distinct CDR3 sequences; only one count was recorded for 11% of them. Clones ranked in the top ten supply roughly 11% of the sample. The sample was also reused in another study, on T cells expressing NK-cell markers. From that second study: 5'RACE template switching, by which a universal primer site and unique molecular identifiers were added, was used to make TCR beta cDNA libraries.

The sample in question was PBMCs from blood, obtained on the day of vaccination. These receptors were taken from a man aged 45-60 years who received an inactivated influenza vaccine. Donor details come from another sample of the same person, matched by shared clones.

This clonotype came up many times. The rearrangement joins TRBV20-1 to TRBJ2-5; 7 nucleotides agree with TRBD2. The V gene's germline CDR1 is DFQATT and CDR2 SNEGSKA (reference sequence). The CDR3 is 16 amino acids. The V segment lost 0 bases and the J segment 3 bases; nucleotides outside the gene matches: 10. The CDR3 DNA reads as TGCAGTGCTAGAGATTGGCTAGCGGTTTCAGAAGAGACCCAGTACTTC. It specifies CSARDWLAVSEETQYF.

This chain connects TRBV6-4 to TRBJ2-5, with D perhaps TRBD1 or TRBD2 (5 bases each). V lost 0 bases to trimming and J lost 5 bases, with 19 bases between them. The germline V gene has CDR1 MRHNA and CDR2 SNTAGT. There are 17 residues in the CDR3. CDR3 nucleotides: TGTGCCAGCAGTGACTCGATTAAAAAGGGGCGGAGGGAGACCCAGTACTTC. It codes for CASSDSIKKGRRETQYF.

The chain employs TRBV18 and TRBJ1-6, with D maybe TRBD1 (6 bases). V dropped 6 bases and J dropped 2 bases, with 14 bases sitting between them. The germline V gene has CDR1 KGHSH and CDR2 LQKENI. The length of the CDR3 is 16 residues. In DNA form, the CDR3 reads TGTGCCAGCTCTCCAAGAACAGGGACCTATAATTCACCCCTCCACTTT. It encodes CASSPRTGTYNSPLHF.

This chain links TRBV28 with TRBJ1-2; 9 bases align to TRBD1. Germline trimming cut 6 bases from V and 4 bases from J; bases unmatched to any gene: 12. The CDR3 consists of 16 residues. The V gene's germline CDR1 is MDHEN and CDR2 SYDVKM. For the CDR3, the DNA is TGTGCCAGCAGCCGTGATGCGGGACAGGGAGTCTATGGCTACACCTTC. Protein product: CASSRDAGQGVYGYTF.

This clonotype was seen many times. The CDR3 here is CASSEMGLNEQFF. The CDR3 DNA is TGTGCCAGCAGCGAAATGGGGCTAAATGAGCAGTTCTTC. This sequence joins TRBV7-2 and TRBJ2-1, with D perhaps matching TRBD1 (5 bases). In germline, CDR1 is SGHTA, CDR2 FQGNSA. Trimming pared 5 bases from V and 7 bases from J, leaving 12 bases between. This CDR3 contains 13 residues.

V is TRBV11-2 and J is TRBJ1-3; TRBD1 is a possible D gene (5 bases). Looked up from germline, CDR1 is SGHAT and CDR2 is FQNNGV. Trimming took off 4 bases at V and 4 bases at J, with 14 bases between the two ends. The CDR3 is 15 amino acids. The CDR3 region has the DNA TGTGCCAGCAGCTCGTTAAAGGGGTTGGGAAACACCATATATTTT. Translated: CASSSLKGLGNTIYF.

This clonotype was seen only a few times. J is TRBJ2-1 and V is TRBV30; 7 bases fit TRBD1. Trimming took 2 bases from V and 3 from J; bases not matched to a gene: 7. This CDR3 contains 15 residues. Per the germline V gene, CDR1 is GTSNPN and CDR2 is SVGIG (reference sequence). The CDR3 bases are TGTGCCTGGAGTAAAGTTAACAGGGGCTACAATGAGCAGTTCTTC. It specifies CAWSKVNRGYNEQFF.

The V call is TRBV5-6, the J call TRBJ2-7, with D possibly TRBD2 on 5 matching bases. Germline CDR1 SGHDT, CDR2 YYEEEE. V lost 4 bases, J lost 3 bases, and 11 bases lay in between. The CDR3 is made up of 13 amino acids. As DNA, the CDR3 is TGTGCCAGCAGCCCGATTGCGGGCTACGAGCAGTACTTC. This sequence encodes CASSPIAGYEQYF.

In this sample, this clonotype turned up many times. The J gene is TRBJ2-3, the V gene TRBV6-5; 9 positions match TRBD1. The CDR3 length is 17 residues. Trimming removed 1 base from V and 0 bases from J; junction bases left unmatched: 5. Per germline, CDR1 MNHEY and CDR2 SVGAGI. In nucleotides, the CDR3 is TGTGCCAGCAGTTACTTGTTAGGGACAGGGAGCACAGATACGCAGTATTTT. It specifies CASSYLLGTGSTDTQYF.

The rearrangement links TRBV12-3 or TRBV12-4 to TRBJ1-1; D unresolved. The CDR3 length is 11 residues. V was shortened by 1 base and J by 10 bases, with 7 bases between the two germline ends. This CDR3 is CASSLGGSAFF. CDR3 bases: TGTGCCAGCAGTTTAGGGGGTTCAGCTTTCTTT.

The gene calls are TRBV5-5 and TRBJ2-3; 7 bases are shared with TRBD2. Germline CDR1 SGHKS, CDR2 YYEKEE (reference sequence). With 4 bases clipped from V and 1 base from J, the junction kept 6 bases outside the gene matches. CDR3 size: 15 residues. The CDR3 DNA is TGTGCCAGCAGCCTGAAGCGGGACGGCACAGATACGCAGTATTTT. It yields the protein CASSLKRDGTDTQYF.

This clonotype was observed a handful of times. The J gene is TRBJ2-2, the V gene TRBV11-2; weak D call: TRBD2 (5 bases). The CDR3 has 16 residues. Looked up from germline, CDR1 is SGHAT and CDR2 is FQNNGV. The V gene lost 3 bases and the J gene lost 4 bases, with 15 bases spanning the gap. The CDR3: CASSFLSVEGTGELFF. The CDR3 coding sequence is TGTGCCAGCAGCTTCCTTAGCGTCGAGGGCACCGGGGAGCTGTTTTTT.

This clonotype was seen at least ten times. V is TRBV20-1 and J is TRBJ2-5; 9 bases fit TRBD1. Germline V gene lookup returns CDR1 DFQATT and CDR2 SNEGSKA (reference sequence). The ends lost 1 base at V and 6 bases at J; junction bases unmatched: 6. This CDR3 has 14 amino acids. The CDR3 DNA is TGCAGTGCTAGAGCTACGGGACAGGGCCAGACCCAGTACTTC. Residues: CSARATGQGQTQYF.